A single sample is the source of the 3 T cell receptor beta chains below, sequenced in a study of vaccination effects on CD4 cells after COVID-19. The table came from immunoSEQ multiplex PCR; TCRdb's copy has only in-frame clones and leaves some out. This sample has 50,000 to 80,000 clones; approximately 80% occur once, and the top ten carry about 2.5%. Following culture for around 9 days, CD4+ T cells were isolated. Either the mRNA-1273 or the BNT162b2 vaccine was given to participants as two doses. What these receptors recognize is not known. Material: CD4+ T cells from PBMCs cultured without peptide, obtained after COVID-19 vaccination. The source of these receptors is a human donor who received a COVID-19 vaccine.

This chain links TRBV7-3 with TRBJ2-3, with 10 bases matching TRBD2. CDR3 length: 14 amino acids. J was trimmed by 5 bases and V by 2 bases; bases with no gene match: 1. Germline V lookup: CDR1 SGHTA, CDR2 FQGTGA. This chain's CDR3 is CASSLASGGDTQYF. For the CDR3, the DNA is TGTGCCAGCAGCTTAGCTAGCGGGGGAGATACGCAGTATTTT.

The sample holds a few counts of this clone. The chain uses TRBV5-1 and TRBJ2-3; D is undetermined. Germline CDR1 SGHRS, CDR2 YFSETQ. This CDR3 contains 18 residues. V lost 0 bases, J lost 1 base, and 18 bases lay in between. The CDR3 nucleotides are TGCGCCAGCAGCTTGGGGTCAGGTTTTTCCGTGGGCACAGATACGCAGTATTTT. It codes for CASSLGSGFSVGTDTQYF.

V and J are TRBV18 and TRBJ2-7; 12 nucleotides agree with TRBD2. The CDR3 has 16 residues. V lost 4 bases to trimming and J lost 6 bases; unmatched junction nucleotides: 10. The germline gives CDR1 KGHSH, CDR2 LQKENI. The CDR3 region is CASSLQLAGGLGEQYV. The CDR3 DNA reads TGTGCCAGCTCACTGCAACTAGCGGGGGGACTCGGCGAGCAGTACGTC.